This T cell receptor beta chain was sequenced for a study of blood T cell repertoires in COVID-19. Overall study: The study drew acute and convalescent COVID-19 samples from the United States, Italy and Spain. T cells, B-cell-depleted T cells, or PBMCs supplied cDNA or gDNA.

Original processing notes: Amplifying reference gene primers gave estimates of nucleated cell counts. Sequencing used immunoSEQ multiplex PCR; TCRdb keeps in-frame clones, though not all of them. That table is the source of V, J and clone size, and D and trimming were worked out from the DNA. The sample includes more than 150,000 clones, approximately 85% of them seen just once. The CDR3 contains 14 residues. Trimming pared 3 bases from V and 2 bases from J, leaving 10 bases between. CDR1 and CDR2 from the germline V gene are SGHTA and FQGNSA. The sequence came from a woman at least 80 years old with acute or convalescent COVID-19. The specimen was peripheral blood. The V and J genes are TRBV7-2 and TRBJ2-5, with D possibly matching TRBD2 (6 bases). The CDR3 sequence is CASSFGSLQETQYF. The CDR3 DNA is TGTGCCAGCAGCTTCGGGAGCTTGCAAGAGACCCAGTACTTC.